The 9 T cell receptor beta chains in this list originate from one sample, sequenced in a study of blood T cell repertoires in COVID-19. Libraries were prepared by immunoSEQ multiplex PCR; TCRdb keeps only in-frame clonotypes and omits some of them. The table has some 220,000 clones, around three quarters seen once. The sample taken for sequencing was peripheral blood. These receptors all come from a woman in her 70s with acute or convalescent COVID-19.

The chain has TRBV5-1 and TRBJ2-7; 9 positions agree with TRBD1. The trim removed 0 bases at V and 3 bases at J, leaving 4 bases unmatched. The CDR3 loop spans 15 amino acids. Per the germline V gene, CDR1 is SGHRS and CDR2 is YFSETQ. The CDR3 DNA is TGCGCCAGCAGCTTGGTGGGGACAGGGATCTACGAGCAGTACTTC. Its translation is CASSLVGTGIYEQYF.

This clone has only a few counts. CDR3 protein: CSAKGGQGSVFF. CDR3 DNA: TGCAGCGCGAAAGGGGGACAGGGTAGCGTGTTTTTT. V is TRBV29-1 and J is TRBJ1-4; 9 bases line up with TRBD1. Germline loops: CDR1 SQVTM, CDR2 ANQGSEA. With V trimmed by 7 bases and J by 15 bases, 12 bases remained unmatched. The CDR3 loop spans 12 amino acids.

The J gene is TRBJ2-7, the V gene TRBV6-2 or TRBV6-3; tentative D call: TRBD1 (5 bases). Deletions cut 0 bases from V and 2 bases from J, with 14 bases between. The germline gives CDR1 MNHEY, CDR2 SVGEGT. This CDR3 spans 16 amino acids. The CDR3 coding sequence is TGTGCCAGCAGTTACTCCGACAGACGTCCTACCTACGAGCAGTACTTC. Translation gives CASSYSDRRPTYEQYF.

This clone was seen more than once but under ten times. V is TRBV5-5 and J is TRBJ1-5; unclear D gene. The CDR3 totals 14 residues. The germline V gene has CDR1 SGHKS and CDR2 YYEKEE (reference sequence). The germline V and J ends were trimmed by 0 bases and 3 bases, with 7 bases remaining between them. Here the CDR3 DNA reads TGTGCCAGCAGCTTGGACAGCTACAATCAGCCCCAGCATTTT. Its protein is CASSLDSYNQPQHF.

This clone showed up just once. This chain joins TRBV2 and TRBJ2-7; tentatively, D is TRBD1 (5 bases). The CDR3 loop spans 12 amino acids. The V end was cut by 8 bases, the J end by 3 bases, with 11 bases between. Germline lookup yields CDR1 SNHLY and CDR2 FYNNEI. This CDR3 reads CASGPQGYEQYF. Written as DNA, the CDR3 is TGTGCCAGCGGGCCGCAGGGCTACGAGCAGTACTTC.

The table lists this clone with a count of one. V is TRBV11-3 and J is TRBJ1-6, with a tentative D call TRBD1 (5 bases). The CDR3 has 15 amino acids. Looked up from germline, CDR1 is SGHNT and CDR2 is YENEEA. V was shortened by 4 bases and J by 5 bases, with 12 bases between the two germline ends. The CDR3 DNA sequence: TGTGCCAGCAGCTCCGGCGGGGGTAATAATTCACCCCTCCACTTT. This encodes CASSSGGGNNSPLHF.

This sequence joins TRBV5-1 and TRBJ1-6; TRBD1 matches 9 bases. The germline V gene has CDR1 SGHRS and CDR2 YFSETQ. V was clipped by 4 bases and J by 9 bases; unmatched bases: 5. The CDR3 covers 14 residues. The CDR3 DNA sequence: TGCGCCAGCAGCGACGGGACAGGGAGTTCACCCCTCCACTTT. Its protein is CASSDGTGSSPLHF.

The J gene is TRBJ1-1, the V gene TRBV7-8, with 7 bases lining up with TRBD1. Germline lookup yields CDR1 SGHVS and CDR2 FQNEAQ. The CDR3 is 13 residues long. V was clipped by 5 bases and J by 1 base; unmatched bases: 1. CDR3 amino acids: CASSGQANTEAFF. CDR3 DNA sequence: TGTGCCAGCAGCGGACAGGCGAACACTGAAGCTTTCTTT.

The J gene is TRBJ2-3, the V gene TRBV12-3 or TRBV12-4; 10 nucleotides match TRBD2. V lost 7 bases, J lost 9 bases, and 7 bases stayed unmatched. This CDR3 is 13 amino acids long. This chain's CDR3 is CASTPLAGVTQYF. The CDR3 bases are TGTGCCAGCACCCCGCTAGCGGGAGTGACGCAGTATTTT.